This TCR beta chain was captured in a study of T cell clonotyping in hematopoietic cell transplantation. This table comes from immunoSEQ multiplex PCR, and its TCRdb copy is limited to in-frame clones, with some not included. This sample carries roughly 5,700 clones, around 80% of them seen once, and the ten largest clones take under 35%. Samples: about 28 days before transplant, then days 30, 100 and 180 after. Per germline, CDR1 PRHDT and CDR2 FYEKMQ (reference sequence). Trimming took off 2 bases at V and 1 base at J, with 8 bases between the two ends. CDR3 length: 14 residues. The chain uses TRBV13 and TRBJ1-1; weak D call: TRBD1 (5 bases). The sequence derives from a male patient in his fifties or sixties who had an allogeneic stem cell transplant from an unrelated donor, so the T cells may come from the graft donor. Some clones in this sample may be carry-over from other donors' samples. Here the sequenced sample was PBMCs, taken 100 days after allogeneic stem cell transplant. The CDR3 DNA is TGTGCCAGCAGCTTACAGGGACCGAACACTGAAGCTTTCTTT. It codes for CASSLQGPNTEAFF.